A selection of T cell receptor beta chains follows, all from one sample in a study of cytomegalovirus exposure and HLA in healthy donors. Profiling relied on immunoSEQ multiplex PCR, and the TCRdb table lists in-frame clones only, not all of them. Its clone listing holds some 130,000 clones. The sample comprised PBMCs. The receptors come from a man aged 18 to 29 in good health and CMV-seronegative. The CDR3 runs from the conserved cysteine through the conserved F or W. A D gene is named only where the DNA matches it firmly.

J	V	D	DNA	CDR3
TRBJ1-4	TRBV4-1	.	TGCGCCAGCAGCCGGCAGGGGAACGCTAATGAAAAACTGTTTTTT	CASSRQGNANEKLFF
TRBJ1-4	TRBV6-5	.	TGTGCCAGCAGTACCACAGGGAATAATGAAAAACTGTTTTTT	CASSTTGNNEKLFF
TRBJ2-7	TRBV6-5	TRBD2	TGTGCCAGCAGTTACGTTTCCAGCGGGGCTGACGAGCAGTACTTC	CASSYVSSGADEQYF
TRBJ2-1	TRBV9	TRBD1	TGTGCCAGCAGCGCGACCCGGGACAGGAACTACAATGAGCAGTTCTTC	CASSATRDRNYNEQFF
TRBJ2-1	TRBV5-1	.	TGCGCCAGCCAAGATCCTAGCTCCTACAATGAGCAGTTCTTC	CASQDPSSYNEQFF
TRBJ2-1	TRBV2	TRBD2	TGTGCCAGCACTCTGGGCGGGAGCTACAATGAGCAGTTCTTC	CASTLGGSYNEQFF
TRBJ1-2	TRBV5-1	.	TGCGCCAGCAGCTTGGCAGGGCCAGAAATGAAAGGCTACACCTTC	CASSLAGPEMKGYTF
TRBJ2-3	TRBV19	TRBD1	TGTGCCAGTTTACCGCGGGACAGGGGTGGAGATACGCAGTATTTT	CASLPRDRGGDTQYF
TRBJ2-1	TRBV6-6	TRBD2	TGTGCCAGCAGTTACTCGAGCGGGAGTTACAATGAGCAGTTCTTC	CASSYSSGSYNEQFF
TRBJ2-5	TRBV9	TRBD1	TGTGCCAGCAGCGTAGGAGGACAGGGTCAAGAGACCCAGTACTTC	CASSVGGQGQETQYF
TRBJ2-2	TRBV27	TRBD2	TGTGCCAGCAGTTTATTAGCGGGGGCTAACACCGGGGAGCTGTTTTTT	CASSLLAGANTGELFF
TRBJ2-7	TRBV6-5	TRBD2	TGTGCCAGCAGTTACCCGGGAGGAGGGAACTACGAGCAGTACTTC	CASSYPGGGNYEQYF
TRBJ2-7	TRBV29-1	TRBD1	TGCAGCGTTGAGTTACAGGGGAAATACGAGCAGTACTTC	CSVELQGKYEQYF
TRBJ2-1	TRBV7-2	.	TGTGCCAGCAGCTTAGGAGCGGGCCCCTCCTACAATGAGCAGTTCTTC	CASSLGAGPSYNEQFF
TRBJ2-4	TRBV5-1	TRBD2	TGCGCCAGCAGCCCCGGGAGCGGGGGATTAGCCAAAAACATTCAGTACTTC	CASSPGSGGLAKNIQYF
TRBJ2-7	TRBV27	.	TGTGCCAGCAGTTTGACCCCAGGGGCTCCCTACGAGCAGTACTTC	CASSLTPGAPYEQYF
TRBJ2-3	TRBV27	TRBD2	TGTGCCAGCAGTCTCACCAGCGGGGGGGCCACAGATACGCAGTATTTT	CASSLTSGGATDTQYF
TRBJ1-1	TRBV10-3	.	TGTGCCATGCGAGGACAGCAGAACACTGAAGCTTTCTTT	CAMRGQQNTEAFF
TRBJ2-5	TRBV5-5	TRBD2	TGTGCCAGCAGCTTGGGGGTCAGGGAAGGACTAGCGGGAGATGAGACCCAGTACTTC	CASSLGVREGLAGDETQYF
TRBJ1-1	TRBV7-2	.	TGTGCCAGCAGCTGCCTCTTCGGGGACACTGAAGCTTTCTTT	CASSCLFGDTEAFF
TRBJ2-1	TRBV6-6	TRBD2	TGTGCCAGTTCCGGGAGGACCAAGAATGAGCAGTTCTTC	CASSGRTKNEQFF
TRBJ2-1	TRBV7-3	TRBD2	TGTGCCAGCAGCCCCTCGGCTAGCGGGGCTTACAATGAGCAGTTCTTC	CASSPSASGAYNEQFF
TRBJ2-5	TRBV28	TRBD1	TGTGCCAGCAGTCCGACAGGGTTGGCGTTGGAGACCCAGTACTTC	CASSPTGLALETQYF
TRBJ2-1	TRBV28	TRBD2	TGTGCCAGCAGTTCGACAGGACTAGCGGGACTCCCCTCCTACAATGAGCAGTTCTTC	CASSSTGLAGLPSYNEQFF
TRBJ1-1	TRBV19	.	TGTGCCAGTAGTATCGGAGTAGAGAACACTGAAGCTTTCTTT	CASSIGVENTEAFF
TRBJ2-7	TRBV6-5	.	TGTGCCAGCAGTAAGGCATCCGGGACACGGGACGAGCAGTACTTC	CASSKASGTRDEQYF
TRBJ1-6	TRBV6-4	TRBD1	TGTGCCAGCAGTGAAGAGGGGGCTAATTCACCCCTCCACTTT	CASSEEGANSPLHF
TRBJ1-1	TRBV19	.	TGTGCCAGTAGACACGATCCAATGAACACTGAAGCTTTCTTT	CASRHDPMNTEAFF
TRBJ1-1	TRBV2	.	TGTGCCGGCAGATCGGACAGCCTAGAAGCTTTCTTT	CAGRSDSLEAFF
TRBJ1-5	TRBV19	.	TGTGCCAGTAGCGCCGGGACACAATTTAGCAATCAGCCCCAGCATTTT	CASSAGTQFSNQPQHF
TRBJ2-2	TRBV11-3	.	TGTGCCAGCAGCCTCACAGGGCTGAACACCGGGGAGCTGTTTTTT	CASSLTGLNTGELFF
TRBJ2-1	TRBV5-4	.	TGTGCCAGCAGCTTGTTCGGGGTTCGCAACTATGACAATGAGCAGTTCTTC	CASSLFGVRNYDNEQFF
TRBJ1-5	TRBV4-3	.	TGCGCCAGCAGCCAAGGCAGGGTTCAGCCCCAGCATTTT	CASSQGRVQPQHF
TRBJ2-7	TRBV6-5	TRBD1	TGTGCCAGCAGAGCGGGACAGGGCCACGAGCAGTACTTC	CASRAGQGHEQYF
TRBJ1-1	TRBV5-1	TRBD1	TGCGCCAGCAGCTTGGCTGGCAGGGGGGTGGGTGAAGCTTTCTTT	CASSLAGRGVGEAFF
TRBJ2-1	TRBV5-6	.	TGTGCCAGCAGCTTGCGCGGGACCAGATACAATGAGCAGTTCTTC	CASSLRGTRYNEQFF
TRBJ2-1	TRBV27	.	TGTGCCAGCAGTGTCCCGGGACTGATCGACAATGAGCAGTTCTTC	CASSVPGLIDNEQFF
TRBJ2-5	TRBV28	.	TGTGCCAGCAGTCTCCCTGGCAGGGTTCAAGAGACCCAGTACTTC	CASSLPGRVQETQYF
TRBJ2-7	TRBV9	TRBD2	TGTGCCAGCAGCGTAGAACTAGCGGGAATCCAGTACTTC	CASSVELAGIQYF
TRBJ1-2	TRBV10-3	.	TGTGCCATCCGGCCTCGGGAGGACGGCTACACCTTC	CAIRPREDGYTF
TRBJ2-7	TRBV4-3	.	TGCGCCAGCAGCCAAGTTGGGGGGGGGCCCTACGAGCAGTACTTC	CASSQVGGGPYEQYF
TRBJ2-6	TRBV19	.	TGTGCCAGTAAAGAGTACTATTCCTCTGGGGCCAACGTCCTGACTTTC	CASKEYYSSGANVLTF
TRBJ2-2	TRBV7-9	.	TGTGCCAGCAGCTTAAAAGCCGGGTCGAACACCGGGGAGCTGTTTTTT	CASSLKAGSNTGELFF
TRBJ2-7	TRBV19	.	TGTGCCAGTAGTAAATCCAGGGATCGCCACGAGCAGTACTTC	CASSKSRDRHEQYF
TRBJ1-3	TRBV5-1	TRBD1	TGCGCCAGCAGGTACGACAGGGGCACTGGAAACACCATATATTTT	CASRYDRGTGNTIYF
TRBJ2-7	TRBV30	.	TGTGCCTGGAGTGTCTCAGGGAATTACGAGCAGTACTTC	CAWSVSGNYEQYF
TRBJ2-1	TRBV28	.	TGTGCCAGCAGTTTAGGGACTCCCTACAATGAGCAGTTCTTC	CASSLGTPYNEQFF
TRBJ1-5	TRBV9	.	TGTGCCAGCAGCAGCGGGTTGAGCAATCAGCCCCAGCATTTT	CASSSGLSNQPQHF
TRBJ2-5	TRBV11-3	TRBD1	TGTGCCAGCAGCTACTACAGGGGCCAAGAGACCCAGTACTTC	CASSYYRGQETQYF
TRBJ1-1	TRBV27	.	TGTGCCAGCAGTAACAGTTTCATGAACACTGAAGCTTTCTTT	CASSNSFMNTEAFF
TRBJ2-1	TRBV12-5	TRBD1	TGTGCTAGTGGCCCGACCCGGGACAGGGGGCCAGTTGAGCAGTTCTTC	CASGPTRDRGPVEQFF
TRBJ1-6	TRBV27	.	TGTGCCAGCAAACCCCAGGAGGTCGCGGTGGCACCCCTCCACTTT	CASKPQEVAVAPLHF